In this sample, the clone carrying this T cell receptor (beta chain) turned up once. This sample was taken from a study of blood T cell repertoires in COVID-19. In the study overall: Sources were T cells, B-cell-depleted T cells, or PBMCs; the material itself was cDNA or gDNA.

Trimming took 3 bases from V and 4 from J; bases not matched to a gene: 7. Per germline, CDR1 SEHNR and CDR2 FQNEAQ (reference sequence). This CDR3 is 15 amino acids long. The assay was immunoSEQ multiplex PCR, and TCRdb's table has in-frame clones only and misses some. The repertoire consists of more than 25,000 clones, with 75% to 90% occurring once and the leading ten covering about 5.6%. This clonotype was obtained from a man between 60 and 70 years old with active COVID-19. The rearrangement uses TRBV7-9 and TRBJ1-2; TRBD1 aligns across 8 bases. The sequencing sample was made of peripheral blood. CDR3 amino acids: CASSFLRDRIYGYTF. Written as DNA, the CDR3 is TGTGCCAGCAGCTTTCTCAGGGACAGGATCTATGGCTACACCTTC.